One sample yielded the 11 T cell receptor beta chains listed below, sequenced in a study of blood T cell repertoires in COVID-19. Some clones are missing from TCRdb's copy, which holds only in-frame ones; the method was immunoSEQ multiplex PCR. This table holds about 300,000 clones, about nine tenths found once. Sequencing input: peripheral blood. These receptors all come from a woman aged 25-40 years with COVID-19, enrolled during active disease.

The chain carries TRBV5-1 and TRBJ1-5, with D unresolved. This CDR3 has 13 amino acids. V was shortened by 4 bases and J by 7 bases, with 12 bases between the two germline ends. From germline, CDR1 is SGHRS and CDR2 YFSETQ. The CDR3 loop reads CASSPDWSQPQHF. The CDR3 region has the DNA TGCGCCAGCAGCCCGGACTGGAGCCAGCCCCAGCATTTT.

The genes are TRBV27 and TRBJ1-5; a weak D match, TRBD1 (5 bases). There are 16 residues in the CDR3. Germline V gives CDR1 MNHEY, CDR2 SMNVEV (reference sequence). Trimming stripped 6 bases from V and 0 bases from J, with 15 bases between. The CDR3 DNA sequence: TGTGCCAGCAGACAAGAAGGGGCCCATAGCAATCAGCCCCAGCATTTT. Translation: CASRQEGAHSNQPQHF.

The chain uses TRBV2 and TRBJ1-3, with D perhaps TRBD1 (6 bases). In germline, CDR1 is SNHLY, CDR2 FYNNEI. V lost 1 base and J lost 7, with 14 bases in between. This CDR3 contains 15 residues. CDR3 residues: CASSEEGGVGNTIYF. CDR3 bases: TGTGCCAGCAGTGAAGAGGGGGGGGTTGGTAACACCATATATTTT.

V and J are TRBV11-3 and TRBJ2-1; the D is unclear. CDR3 length: 13 amino acids. V lost 6 bases, J lost 8 bases, and 14 bases lay in between. Germline V gene sequence: CDR1 SGHNT, CDR2 YENEEA. CDR3 in DNA: TGTGCCAGCAGTCCTCCCCTTACAGATGAGCAGTTCTTC. Translating gives CASSPPLTDEQFF.

Here the CDR3 DNA reads TGTGCCAGTACGGGTGGGGAGGGCAAATACAATGAGCAGTTCTTC. This encodes CASTGGEGKYNEQFF. J is TRBJ2-1 and V is TRBV19, with 7 nucleotides matching TRBD2. This CDR3 is built from 15 residues. V lost 7 bases and J lost 4; bases outside the gene matches: 10. Germline CDR1 LNHDA, CDR2 SQIVND (reference sequence).

The chain employs TRBV2 and TRBJ2-5, with D possibly matching TRBD1 (5 bases). The CDR3 loop spans 12 amino acids. Trimming stripped 6 bases from V and 4 bases from J, with 9 bases between. CDR1 SNHLY and CDR2 FYNNEI come from the germline V gene. The chain's CDR3 is CASRYRGETQYF. The DNA for the CDR3 is TGTGCCAGCAGGTATAGGGGAGAGACCCAGTACTTC.

J is TRBJ2-1 and V is TRBV5-1; 9 bases fit TRBD1. V trimming: 6 bases; J trimming: 9 bases; junction bases outside the gene matches: 7. The CDR3 is 13 residues long. Germline V lookup: CDR1 SGHRS, CDR2 YFSETQ. The CDR3 region is CASKRTGESEQFF. In nucleotides, the CDR3 is TGCGCCAGCAAACGGACAGGGGAGAGTGAGCAGTTCTTC.

The CDR3 reads CASSFLAVNQETQYF. In nucleotides, the CDR3 is TGTGCCAGCAGCTTTCTAGCGGTTAATCAAGAGACCCAGTACTTC. The genes are TRBV5-4 and TRBJ2-5; 7 bases are shared with TRBD2. Losses at the gene ends were 2 bases for V and 2 bases for J; bases not matched to a gene: 6. This CDR3 has 15 amino acids. Looked up from germline, CDR1 is SGHNT and CDR2 is YYREEE (reference sequence).

V usage is TRBV4-1 and J usage is TRBJ1-1, with D unresolved. This CDR3 is 13 amino acids long. CDR1 is MGHRA and CDR2 is YSYEKL in the germline V gene. Trimming removed 6 bases from V and 0 bases from J, with 8 bases in between. The CDR3 region is CASSFTVNTEAFF. Here the CDR3 DNA reads TGCGCCAGCAGTTTTACAGTGAACACTGAAGCTTTCTTT.

The rearrangement links TRBV5-1 to TRBJ1-1; TRBD1 aligns across 7 bases. Germline V gene lookup returns CDR1 SGHRS and CDR2 YFSETQ. The junction had 18 bases not matched to a gene; V was cut back by 3 bases and J by 4 bases. CDR3 length equals 18 residues. CDR3 nucleotide sequence: TGCGCCAGCAGCTCCGCTTTAATTGGGACAGCCGGAATCACTGAAGCTTTCTTT. Protein: CASSSALIGTAGITEAFF.

V gene TRBV7-8 combines with J gene TRBJ1-1; D gene unclear. The CDR3 consists of 14 residues. CDR1 SGHVS and CDR2 FQNEAQ come from the germline V gene. V lost 5 bases, J lost 4 bases, and 14 bases lay in between. CDR3 sequence reads: CASSQSRVSTEAFF. The CDR3 DNA reads TGTGCCAGCAGCCAATCGCGGGTATCCACTGAAGCTTTCTTT.